This T cell receptor beta chain was recovered during a study of cytomegalovirus exposure and HLA in healthy donors. 60 Vbeta and 13 Jbeta primers were used in PCR. Clones were read by immunoSEQ multiplex PCR, and TCRdb kept only the in-frame ones, dropping some. The sample holds 150,000 to 200,000 clones, about nine tenths seen once. As regards this clone: Antigen: not known. The junction departs from the called germline gene at one end, perhaps through a read error.

The CDR3 is 16 residues long. Germline loops: CDR1 LNHDA, CDR2 SQIVND (reference sequence). Study-wide results and limits: Sequencing likely generated an artifact that appeared as a cluster of highly shared sequence variants.

The chain recombines TRBV19 with TRBJ1-5, with D perhaps matching TRBD1 (6 bases). The sample taken for sequencing was PBMCs. The clonotype comes from a boy between 2 and 15 years old in good health and CMV-seronegative. CDR3 amino acids: CASSIAMSGGNQPRHF. Here the CDR3 DNA reads TGTGCCAGTAGTATAGCGATGTCGGGGGGCAATCAGCCCCGGCATTTT.